This TCR beta chain emerged from a study of T cell responses to AZD1222 COVID-19 vaccine. Note on this clone: The target antigen is unknown.

The CDR3 length is 18 residues. Germline V gives CDR1 SNHLY, CDR2 FYNNEI. V shed 6 bases and J shed 3 bases, with 24 bases lying between them. Measured with immunoSEQ multiplex PCR; TCRdb has only the in-frame clones, and not every one. Of about 130,000 clones detected, 87% appear once; the ten largest clones hold 1.3% to 1.5%. Study results and limitations: Nearly half of spike-specific TCRs reportedly target variant regions that are unmutated in the B.1.351 and B.1.1.7 variants. Only a handful of AZD1222 recipients, roughly six in all, had baseline seropositivity.

The chain joins TRBV2 to TRBJ2-1; D perhaps matches TRBD1 (10 bases). The sequence was collected from an adult in good health. Here the sequenced sample was peripheral blood, taken on day 0 of AZD1222 vaccination. The CDR3 coding sequence is TGTGCCAGCAGCGGGGACAGGGGATTAGCGGGGGTCTACAATGAGCAGTTCTTC. Translating it yields CASSGDRGLAGVYNEQFF.